The 19 T cell receptor beta chains reported below all come from one sample, sequenced in a study of cytomegalovirus exposure and HLA in healthy donors. Primers for the PCR totalled 60 Vbeta and 13 Jbeta. Clones were sequenced by immunoSEQ multiplex PCR, and TCRdb holds only the in-frame ones, with some missing. The sample consists of roughly 100,000 clones, almost 70% of them appearing once. The specimen was PBMCs. Every receptor here comes from a young man in good health and CMV-seronegative.

This clone was found a few times. The chain's CDR3 is CASSTKYSGANVLTF. The CDR3 nucleotides are TGTGCCAGCAGTACAAAGTACTCTGGGGCCAACGTCCTGACTTTC. The chain combines TRBV6-5 with TRBJ2-6; D is ambiguous. The length of the CDR3 is 15 residues. V lost 5 bases to trimming and J lost 0 bases, with 8 bases between them. Germline CDR1 is MNHEY and CDR2 is SVGAGI.

The chain carries TRBV19 and TRBJ1-5; possible D gene TRBD1, 6 bases. Trimming removed 4 bases at V and 4 bases at J, with 17 bases between. Germline lookup yields CDR1 LNHDA and CDR2 SQIVND (reference sequence). The CDR3 consists of 16 residues. For the CDR3, the DNA is TGTGCCAGTAGTAGAGGGAGAGGGGGAAGAAATCAGCCCCAGCATTTT. Protein product: CASSRGRGGRNQPQHF.

The chain has TRBV7-8 and TRBJ2-5; D is possibly TRBD1 (6 bases). CDR1 and CDR2 (germline): SGHVS, FQNEAQ. V was pared by 3 bases and J by 5 bases, with 16 bases between. CDR3 size: 15 residues. CDR3 amino acids: CASSLASGAQETQYF. As DNA, the CDR3 is TGTGCCAGCAGCTTGGCTTCAGGGGCCCAGGAGACCCAGTACTTC.

This clone has more than one count but fewer than ten. The chain uses TRBV6-6 and TRBJ2-7; D unclear. This CDR3 is built from 16 residues. CDR1 MNHNY and CDR2 SVGAGI come from the germline V gene (reference sequence). Trimming left V 2 bases short and J 3 bases short, with 17 bases between. Here the CDR3 DNA reads TGTGCCAGCAGTTACGCCCTGGTAATCCACTTCTACGAGCAGTACTTC. Protein: CASSYALVIHFYEQYF.

This clone has only a few counts. The chain links TRBV25-1 to TRBJ1-4; D unclear. The CDR3 has 13 residues. V shed 6 bases and J shed 7 bases, with 12 bases lying between them. CDR1 and CDR2 (germline): MGHDK, SYGVNS. As DNA, the CDR3 is TGTGCCAGCAGGGAGCGGGGAATTGAAAAACTGTTTTTT. As protein: CASRERGIEKLFF.

This clone occurred a few times. This chain uses TRBV5-4 with TRBJ2-5, with TRBD2 matching 11 bases. This CDR3 spans 17 amino acids. V was pared by 3 bases and J by 2 bases, with 9 bases of the junction left unmatched. Germline V gene lookup returns CDR1 SGHNT and CDR2 YYREEE (reference sequence). CDR3 sequence reads: CASSSTPGLADQETQYF. The CDR3 region has the DNA TGTGCCAGCAGCTCCACGCCGGGACTAGCGGATCAAGAGACCCAGTACTTC.

The J gene is TRBJ2-7, the V gene TRBV6-6; 9 bases map to TRBD1. The trim removed 5 bases at V and 4 bases at J, leaving 12 bases unmatched. CDR1 is MNHNY, CDR2 SVGAGI, per germline (reference sequence). The CDR3 loop spans 16 amino acids. The CDR3 spells CASSHSPGQGLYEQYF. The CDR3, as DNA: TGTGCCAGCAGTCACAGCCCGGGACAGGGACTGTACGAGCAGTACTTC.

This chain joins TRBV11-2 and TRBJ2-7; TRBD1 matches 10 bases. Germline V gene sequence: CDR1 SGHAT, CDR2 FQNNGV. The CDR3 totals 15 residues. V lost 3 bases and J lost 2; bases outside the gene matches: 4. For the CDR3, the DNA is TGTGCCAGCAGCTTGTGGGACAGGGGAACCTACGAGCAGTACTTC. Amino acids: CASSLWDRGTYEQYF. The whole variable domain, remainder taken from reference TRBV11-2 and TRBJ2-7, is EAGVAQSPRYKIIEKRQSVAFWCNPISGHATLYWYQQILGQGPKLLIQFQNNGVVDDSQLPKDRFSAERLKGVDSTLKIQPAKLEDSAVYLCASSLWDRGTYEQYFGPGTRLTVT.

This chain links TRBV18 with TRBJ1-1; D is perhaps TRBD1 (5 bases). There are 15 residues in the CDR3. V lost 3 bases, J lost 1 base, and 12 bases lay in between. Germline V gene lookup returns CDR1 KGHSH and CDR2 LQKENI. The CDR3 DNA is TGTGCCAGCTCACCCGTTCTGGGGCAGAACACTGAAGCTTTCTTT. Translating it yields CASSPVLGQNTEAFF.

The chain has TRBV19 and TRBJ2-5, with 12 nucleotides matching TRBD1. There are 16 residues in the CDR3. The V segment lost 3 bases and the J segment 5 bases; nucleotides outside the gene matches: 7. Germline CDR1 reads LNHDA; CDR2 reads SQIVND (reference sequence). CDR3 protein: CASSIGGQGARETQYF. CDR3 sequence (DNA): TGTGCCAGTAGTATCGGGGGACAGGGGGCAAGGGAGACCCAGTACTTC.

On this clone: No conserved phenylalanine or tryptophan ends this CDR3, so it is likely a read error. The DNA is left out, because the CDR3 cannot be placed on it with certainty; the CDR3 is given as TCRdb lists it. The chain has TRBV23-1 and TRBJ1-1. TRBV23-1 is marked as an open reading frame, function uncertain. Counting both end residues, the CDR3 totals 10 amino acids. The CDR3 is CASSQAGSRV.

The chain employs TRBV19 and TRBJ2-1; no clear D. The CDR3 has 15 amino acids. Germline CDR1 and CDR2: LNHDA and SQIVND (reference sequence). V shed 1 base and J shed 7 bases, with 14 bases lying between them. DNA of the CDR3: TGTGCCAGTAGTATAGCTACAGTAGTCTCTAATGAGCAGTTCTTC. Translated, it gives CASSIATVVSNEQFF.

The J gene is TRBJ1-1, the V gene TRBV11-3; D is uncertain. Trimming stripped 2 bases from V and 5 bases from J, with 15 bases between. Germline assignment: CDR1 SGHNT and CDR2 YENEEA. This CDR3 has 15 residues. Here the CDR3 reads CASSLRSTVWTEAFF. In DNA form, the CDR3 reads TGTGCCAGCAGCTTAAGATCAACTGTGTGGACTGAAGCTTTCTTT.

The genes are TRBV19 and TRBJ1-5; a weak D match, TRBD1 (6 bases). CDR1 and CDR2 (germline): LNHDA, SQIVND (reference sequence). This CDR3 has 13 residues. Trimming took 6 bases from V and 3 from J, leaving 9 bases between them. The CDR3 bases are TGTGCCAGTAGCAGGGACACCAATCAGCCCCAGCATTTT. It specifies CASSRDTNQPQHF.

The chain has TRBV4-3 and TRBJ1-2; D gene uncertain. This CDR3 has 14 amino acids. Per germline, CDR1 LGHNA and CDR2 YSLEER. Trimming stripped 0 bases from V and 4 bases from J, with 9 bases between. The chain's CDR3 is CASSQDSTSYGYTF. Here the CDR3 DNA reads TGCGCCAGCAGCCAAGATTCCACAAGCTATGGCTACACCTTC.

The genes are TRBV6-5 and TRBJ1-4, with TRBD1 matching 9 bases. The CDR3 is 16 residues long. CDR1 is MNHEY and CDR2 is SVGAGI in the germline V gene. Unmatched junction bases numbered 8, after V lost 4 bases and J lost 5 bases. The DNA for the CDR3 is TGTGCCAGCAGTTCCCGAAAAGGACAGGGGAATGAAAAACTGTTTTTT. Its translation: CASSSRKGQGNEKLFF.

V gene TRBV7-2 combines with J gene TRBJ1-1; maybe TRBD1 (6 bases). The length of the CDR3 is 14 residues. V was shortened by 3 bases and J by 2 bases, with 10 bases between the two germline ends. CDR1 is SGHTA and CDR2 is FQGNSA in the germline V gene. CDR3 in DNA: TGTGCCAGCAGCTTCCAGGGGAGAAACACTGAAGCTTTCTTT. This gives the protein CASSFQGRNTEAFF.

This clone was seen only a few times. The sample carries other DNA sequences with the same CDR3. This chain links TRBV7-8 with TRBJ1-4; TRBD1 aligns across 8 bases. J was trimmed by 7 bases and V by 9 bases; bases with no gene match: 4. Germline V gives CDR1 SGHVS, CDR2 FQNEAQ. The CDR3 is made up of 12 amino acids. CDR3: CASRDRFEKLFF. The CDR3, as DNA: TGTGCCAGTAGGGACAGGTTTGAAAAACTGTTTTTT.

This chain uses TRBV10-3 with TRBJ1-2; TRBD1 matches at 9 bases. With V trimmed by 3 bases and J by 7 bases, 9 bases remained unmatched. There are 15 residues in the CDR3. Germline CDR1 reads ENHRY; CDR2 reads SYGVKD. The CDR3 DNA reads as TGTGCCATCAGTGAATTAACAGGGGGCAGCGGTGGCTACACCTTC. Encoded protein: CAISELTGGSGGYTF.